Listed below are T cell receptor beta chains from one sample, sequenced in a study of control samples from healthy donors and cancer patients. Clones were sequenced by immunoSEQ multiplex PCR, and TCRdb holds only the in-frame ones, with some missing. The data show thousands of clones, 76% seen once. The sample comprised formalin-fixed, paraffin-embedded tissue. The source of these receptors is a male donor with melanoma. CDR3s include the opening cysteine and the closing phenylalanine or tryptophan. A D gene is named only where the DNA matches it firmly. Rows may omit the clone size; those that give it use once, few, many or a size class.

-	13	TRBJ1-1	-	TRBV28	TGTGCCACCGGCGTGGCGATGAACACTGAAGCTTTCTTT	CATGVAMNTEAFF
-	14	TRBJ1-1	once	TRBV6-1	TGTGCCAGCAGTGAAGGTTGGGGGAGGGCTGAAGCTTTCTTT	CASSEGWGRAEAFF
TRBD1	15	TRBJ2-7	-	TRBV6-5	TGTGCCAGCAGGCTAACAGGGGGCGACTCCTACGAGCAGTACTTC	CASRLTGGDSYEQYF
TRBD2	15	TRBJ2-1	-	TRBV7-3	TGTGCCAGCAGCCCCCTGGCGGGGGGTTGGAATGAGCAGTTCTTC	CASSPLAGGWNEQFF
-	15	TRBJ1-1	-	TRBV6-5	TGTGCCAGCAGTCCCTCAGGCCTCCAGAACACTGAAGCTTTCTTT	CASSPSGLQNTEAFF
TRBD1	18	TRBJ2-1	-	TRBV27	TGTGCCAGCAGTTTATCTACGGGGACAGTTTTCTCCTACAATGAGCAGTTCTTC	CASSLSTGTVFSYNEQFF
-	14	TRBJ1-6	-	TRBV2	TGTGCCAGCAGCTGGACAGCCTCGAATTCACCCCTCCACTTT	CASSWTASNSPLHF
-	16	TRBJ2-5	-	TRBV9	TGTGCCAGCAGCGTAGGGTATTTGGGGGACCAAGAGACCCAGTACTTC	CASSVGYLGDQETQYF
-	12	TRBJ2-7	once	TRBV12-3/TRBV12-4	TGTGCCAGCAGTATCCACAACTACGAGCAGTACTTC	CASSIHNYEQYF
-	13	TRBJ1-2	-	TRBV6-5	TGTGCCAGCGCTTACAGGGCTAACTATGGCTACACCTTC	CASAYRANYGYTF
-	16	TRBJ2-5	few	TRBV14	TGTGCCAGCAGCCAAAACCCGACGGAGTACCAAGAGACCCAGTACTTC	CASSQNPTEYQETQYF
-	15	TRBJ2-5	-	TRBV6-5	TGTGCCAGCAGTTACTCGAGGGGGGGCGGGGAGACCCAGTACTTC	CASSYSRGGGETQYF
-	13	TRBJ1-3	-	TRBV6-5	TGTGCCAGCAGGATGGACGGTGGAAACACCATATATTTT	CASRMDGGNTIYF
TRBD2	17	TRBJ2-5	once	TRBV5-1	TGCGCCAGCAGCTTGGAGGTGCTAGCGGGGGTAGCAGAGACCCAGTACTTC	CASSLEVLAGVAETQYF
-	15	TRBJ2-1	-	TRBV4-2	TGTGCCAGCAGCCAAGATGGTTCGGGGGTAGTAGAGCAGTTCTTC	CASSQDGSGVVEQFF
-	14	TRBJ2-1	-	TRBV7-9	TGTGCCAGCAGCTTAGTCCCCCAAATTAATGAGCAGTTCTTC	CASSLVPQINEQFF
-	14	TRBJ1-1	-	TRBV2	TGTGCCAGCAGCAGGGCCACCTCGAACACTGAAGCTTTCTTT	CASSRATSNTEAFF
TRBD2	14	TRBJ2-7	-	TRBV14	TGTGCCAGCAGCCAGGCGGGACTAAAGTCCGAGCAGTACTTC	CASSQAGLKSEQYF
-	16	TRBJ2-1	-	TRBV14	TGTGCCAGCAGCCACCTACCTGCAGGCTCCTACAATGAGCAGTTCTTC	CASSHLPAGSYNEQFF
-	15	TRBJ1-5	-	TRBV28	TGTGCCAGCAGAGACGACAGGTTTGGCAATCAGCCCCAGCATTTT	CASRDDRFGNQPQHF
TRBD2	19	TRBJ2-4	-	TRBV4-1	TGCGCCAGCAGCCAAGTCCCCCCGACTAGCGGGGAAGCCAAAAACATTCAGTACTTC	CASSQVPPTSGEAKNIQYF